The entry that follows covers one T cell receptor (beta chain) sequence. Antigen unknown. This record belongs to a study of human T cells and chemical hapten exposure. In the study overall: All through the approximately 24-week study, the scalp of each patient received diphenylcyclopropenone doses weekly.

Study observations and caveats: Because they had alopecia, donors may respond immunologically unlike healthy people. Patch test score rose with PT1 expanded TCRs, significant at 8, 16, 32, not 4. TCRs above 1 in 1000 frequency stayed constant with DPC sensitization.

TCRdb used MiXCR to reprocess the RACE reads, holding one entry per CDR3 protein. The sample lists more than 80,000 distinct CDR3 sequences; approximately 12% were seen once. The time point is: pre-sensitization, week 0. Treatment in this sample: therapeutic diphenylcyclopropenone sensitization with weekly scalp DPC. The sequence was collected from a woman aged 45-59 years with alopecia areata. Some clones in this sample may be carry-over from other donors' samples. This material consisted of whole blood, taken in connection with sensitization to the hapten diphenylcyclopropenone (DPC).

Written as DNA, the CDR3 is TGTGCCAGCAGCTTAGCAAACTCCCCTAACGTATACGAGCAGTACTTC. Its protein product is CASSLANSPNVYEQYF. This chain uses TRBV7-2 with TRBJ2-7; D uncertain. The V and J ends lost 0 bases and 4 bases respectively, with 16 bases between them. This CDR3 comprises 16 residues. Germline CDR1 SGHTA, CDR2 FQGNSA.